The 18 T cell receptor beta chains given below trace back to one sample, sequenced in a study of PD-1 blockade in classical Hodgkin lymphoma. Time point given: cycle 4 day 1 (C4D1), after five to seven weeks of nivolumab. Each patient relapsed following autologous stem cell transplantation, and prior brentuximab vedotin exposure differed. The protocol was immunoSEQ multiplex PCR, while the TCRdb copy is restricted to in-frame clones and leaves out a portion. Seen here are around 25,000 clones, approximately 68% observed once, and the top ten hold roughly 27%. The material sequenced was peripheral blood mononuclear cells (PBMCs), taken before the fourth cycle of nivolumab. All receptors come from a human donor with classical Hodgkin lymphoma.

The rearrangement joins TRBV27 to TRBJ1-6, with unresolved D. The CDR3 covers 15 residues. Germline lookup yields CDR1 MNHEY and CDR2 SMNVEV (reference sequence). The V and J ends lost 2 bases and 0 bases respectively, with 5 bases between them. The CDR3 loop reads CASSLASSYNSPLHF. In nucleotides, the CDR3 is TGTGCCAGCAGTTTAGCCAGCTCCTATAATTCACCCCTCCACTTT.

This clone was found a few times. The rearrangement joins TRBV2 to TRBJ2-1; the D is unclear. The CDR3 is 14 amino acids. The V end lost 4 bases, the J end lost 0 bases, and 7 bases lay between the germline ends. Germline V gene sequence: CDR1 SNHLY, CDR2 FYNNEI. For the CDR3, the DNA is TGTGCCAGCAGTGTACAGCTCTCCTACAATGAGCAGTTCTTC. Encoded protein: CASSVQLSYNEQFF. Based on the CDR3 plus reference TRBV2 and TRBJ2-1, the full variable domain is EPEVTQTPSHQVTQMGQEVILRCVPISNHLYFYWYRQILGQKVEFLVSFYNNEISEKSEIFDDQFSVERPDGSNFTLKIRSTKLEDSAMYFCASSVQLSYNEQFFGPGTRLTVL.

This clone has just one count. This chain uses TRBV6-5 with TRBJ1-2; D not resolved. CDR3 length: 14 amino acids. The germline gives CDR1 MNHEY, CDR2 SVGAGI. Trimming shortened V by 4 bases and J by 5 bases, and 14 bases separated the two germline ends. The CDR3 sequence is CASSSGVTPYGYTF. The CDR3 nucleotides are TGTGCCAGCAGTTCTGGGGTTACACCGTATGGCTACACCTTC.

This sequence joins TRBV29-1 and TRBJ2-2; D call uncertain. V was cut by 3 bases and J by 0 bases, with 2 bases left in between. The germline gives CDR1 SQVTM, CDR2 ANQGSEA. This CDR3 comprises 12 residues. Here the CDR3 DNA reads TGCAGCGTTGACCCGAACACCGGGGAGCTGTTTTTT. Amino acid sequence: CSVDPNTGELFF.

This chain connects TRBV27 to TRBJ2-5; 7 bases are a match to TRBD2. V was clipped by 4 bases and J by 5 bases; unmatched bases: 4. The CDR3 spans 13 residues. The germline V gene encodes CDR1 MNHEY and CDR2 SMNVEV (reference sequence). CDR3 residues: CASSSTSWETQYF. For the CDR3, the DNA is TGTGCCAGCAGTTCGACTAGCTGGGAGACCCAGTACTTC.

This chain uses TRBV5-1 with TRBJ2-5; 7 nucleotides agree with TRBD1. The trim removed 4 bases at V and 1 base at J, leaving 4 bases unmatched. The CDR3 spans 14 residues. In germline, CDR1 is SGHRS, CDR2 YFSETQ. The CDR3 nucleotides read TGCGCCAGCAGCACCGGGACAGCCCAAGAGACCCAGTACTTC. This codes for CASSTGTAQETQYF.

The chain is built from TRBV28 and TRBJ2-3, with D possibly TRBD1 on 6 matching bases. V lost 3 bases to trimming and J lost 4 bases, with 17 bases between them. Germline V gene data show CDR1 as MDHEN and CDR2 as SYDVKM. This CDR3 comprises 16 residues. CDR3 bases: TGTGCCAGCAGTTTTCGGACAGTCCGTGCCGCAGATACGCAGTATTTT. Translation: CASSFRTVRAADTQYF. The whole variable domain, remainder taken from reference TRBV28 and TRBJ2-3, is DVKVTQSSRYLVKRTGEKVFLECVQDMDHENMFWYRQDPGLGLRLIYFSYDVKMKEKGDIPEGYSVSREKKERFSLILESASTNQTSMYLCASSFRTVRAADTQYFGPGTRLTVL.

V and J are TRBV5-4 and TRBJ2-6; D gene unclear. V lost 7 bases to trimming and J lost 5 bases, with 22 bases between them. The germline CDR1 and CDR2 sequences are SGHNT and YYREEE (reference sequence). This CDR3 has 17 amino acids. CDR3 in amino acids: CASVHNVQTSRANVLTF. The CDR3 coding sequence is TGTGCCAGCGTCCACAACGTACAGACAAGTCGGGCCAACGTCCTGACTTTC. Filled out from reference TRBV5-4 and TRBJ2-6, the complete variable domain reads ETGVTQSPTHLIKTRGQQVTLRCSSQSGHNTVSWYQQALGQGPQFIFQYYREEENGRGNFPPRFSGLQFPNYSSELNVNALELDDSALYLCASVHNVQTSRANVLTFGAGSRLTVL.

The chain carries TRBV7-2 and TRBJ2-5; 8 nucleotides agree with TRBD2. V trimming: 7 bases; J trimming: 4 bases; junction bases outside the gene matches: 8. This CDR3 is built from 14 residues. CDR1 and CDR2 (germline): SGHTA, FQGNSA. The CDR3 nucleotides are TGTGCCAGCAATACGGCGGGGGGTGGAGAGACCCAGTACTTC. It specifies CASNTAGGGETQYF.

This rearrangement joins TRBV27 to TRBJ1-5; no firm D call. The CDR3 loop spans 14 amino acids. Deletions cut 8 bases from V and 5 bases from J, with 16 bases between. CDR1 is MNHEY, CDR2 SMNVEV, per germline (reference sequence). CDR3 residues: CASATSPDYQPQHF. Here the CDR3 DNA reads TGTGCCAGCGCGACCAGCCCCGATTATCAGCCCCAGCATTTT.

The V call is TRBV7-2, the J call TRBJ2-7; TRBD2 is a possible D gene (6 bases). The CDR3 totals 13 residues. V lost 8 bases, J lost 2 bases, and 13 bases lay in between. Germline CDR1 is SGHTA and CDR2 is FQGNSA. This CDR3 reads CASGRGGAYEQYF. The CDR3, as DNA: TGTGCCAGCGGTAGGGGCGGGGCCTACGAGCAGTACTTC. The variable domain in full, with the rest retrieved from reference TRBV7-2 and TRBJ2-7, is GAGVSQSPSNKVTEKGKDVELRCDPISGHTALYWYRQSLGQGLEFLIYFQGNSAPDKSGLPSDRFSAERTGGSVSTLTIQRTQQEDSAVYLCASGRGGAYEQYFGPGTRLTVT.

The chain joins TRBV10-1 to TRBJ1-5; D gene uncertain. This CDR3 is built from 13 residues. Trimming removed 2 bases at V and 7 bases at J, with 9 bases between. Germline lookup yields CDR1 WNHNN and CDR2 SYGVQD (reference sequence). CDR3 DNA sequence: TGCGCCAGCAGTGAGGTCCGGTGGCAGCCCCAGCATTTT. Its protein is CASSEVRWQPQHF.

The gene calls are TRBV6-6 and TRBJ2-5; D is unclear. This CDR3 is 13 amino acids long. The germline V gene has CDR1 MNHNY and CDR2 SVGAGI (reference sequence). V was shortened by 2 bases and J by 4 bases, with 8 bases between the two germline ends. The CDR3 bases are TGTGCCAGCAGTTACATAGCACGAGAGACCCAGTACTTC. This codes for CASSYIARETQYF.

The rearrangement links TRBV9 to TRBJ2-7; 8 bases align to TRBD1. Unmatched junction bases numbered 7, after V lost 4 bases and J lost 1 base. The CDR3 spans 15 residues. Germline loops: CDR1 SGDLS, CDR2 YYNGEE. CDR3 protein: CASSPQGAMSYEQYF. The CDR3 DNA sequence: TGTGCCAGCAGCCCCCAGGGGGCTATGTCCTACGAGCAGTACTTC.

The chain recombines TRBV6-1 with TRBJ1-1; 8 nucleotides align to TRBD1. CDR3 length equals 16 residues. V was pared by 3 bases and J by 0 bases, with 6 bases of the junction left unmatched. Germline V gives CDR1 MNHNS, CDR2 SASEGT. The DNA of the CDR3 is TGTGCCAGCAGTGATTGGTACAGGGGGGTGAACACTGAAGCTTTCTTT. Translation gives CASSDWYRGVNTEAFF.

The chain has TRBV6-6 and TRBJ1-4; D is unclear. This CDR3 is built from 15 residues. Trimming took 0 bases from V and 4 from J, leaving 9 bases between them. CDR1 is MNHNY, CDR2 SVGAGI, per germline (reference sequence). The CDR3 here is CASSYSYGVNEKLFF. CDR3 DNA: TGTGCCAGCAGTTACTCGTACGGGGTTAATGAAAAACTGTTTTTT.

The CDR3, as DNA: TGCGCCAGCAGCCAAGTCCCAGAGCAGCCCCAGCATTTT. It yields the protein CASSQVPEQPQHF. This chain uses TRBV4-1 with TRBJ1-5; D gene uncertain. The CDR3 runs to 13 residues. The ends were cut back, 1 base at V and 7 bases at J, with 8 bases in the middle. From germline, CDR1 is MGHRA and CDR2 YSYEKL.

This clone was found once. J is TRBJ2-3 and V is TRBV5-1; D is perhaps TRBD2 (6 bases). The length of the CDR3 is 16 residues. Trimming took 0 bases from V and 5 from J, leaving 16 bases between them. The germline V gene encodes CDR1 SGHRS and CDR2 YFSETQ. In DNA, the CDR3 is TGCGCCAGCAGCTTGGAGGCGGGGCCAGCAGGAGATACGCAGTATTTT. Amino acids: CASSLEAGPAGDTQYF.